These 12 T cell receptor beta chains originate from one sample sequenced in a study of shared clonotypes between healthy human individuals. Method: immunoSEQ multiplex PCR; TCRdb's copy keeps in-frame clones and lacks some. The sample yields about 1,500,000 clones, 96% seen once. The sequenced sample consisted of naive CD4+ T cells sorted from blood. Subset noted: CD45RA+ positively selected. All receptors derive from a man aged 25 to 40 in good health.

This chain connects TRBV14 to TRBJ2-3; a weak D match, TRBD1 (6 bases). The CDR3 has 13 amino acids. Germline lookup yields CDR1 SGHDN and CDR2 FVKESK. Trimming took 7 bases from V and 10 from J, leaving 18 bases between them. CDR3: CASTGRPGVAQYF. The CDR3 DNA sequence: TGTGCCAGCACCGGAAGACCAGGGGTTGCGCAGTATTTT.

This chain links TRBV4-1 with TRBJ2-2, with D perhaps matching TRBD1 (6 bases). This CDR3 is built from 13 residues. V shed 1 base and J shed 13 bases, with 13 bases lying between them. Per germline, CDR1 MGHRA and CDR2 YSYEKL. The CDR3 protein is CASSQVRGGRLFF. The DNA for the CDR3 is TGCGCCAGCAGCCAAGTCCGAGGGGGAAGGCTGTTTTTT.

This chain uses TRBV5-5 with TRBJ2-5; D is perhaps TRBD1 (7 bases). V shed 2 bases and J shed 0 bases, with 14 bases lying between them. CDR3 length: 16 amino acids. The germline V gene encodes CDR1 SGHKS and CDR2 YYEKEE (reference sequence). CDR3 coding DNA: TGTGCCAGCAGCTTCGGCAGGGGGGCCAACCAAGAGACCCAGTACTTC. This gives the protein CASSFGRGANQETQYF.

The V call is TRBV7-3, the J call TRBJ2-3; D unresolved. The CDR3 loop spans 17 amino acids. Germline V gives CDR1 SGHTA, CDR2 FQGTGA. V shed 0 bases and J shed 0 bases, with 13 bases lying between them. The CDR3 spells CASSLTGKISSTDTQYF. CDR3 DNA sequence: TGTGCCAGCAGCTTAACGGGAAAGATTTCTAGCACAGATACGCAGTATTTT.

The CDR3 loop is CASRGQAANTGELFF. The CDR3 DNA follows: TGTGCCAGCAGAGGACAGGCCGCGAACACCGGGGAGCTGTTTTTT. The rearrangement joins TRBV21-1 to TRBJ2-2; no check of the table's D call, TRBD1, against the DNA was made. TRBV21-1 is a pseudogene segment. The CDR3 has 15 residues.

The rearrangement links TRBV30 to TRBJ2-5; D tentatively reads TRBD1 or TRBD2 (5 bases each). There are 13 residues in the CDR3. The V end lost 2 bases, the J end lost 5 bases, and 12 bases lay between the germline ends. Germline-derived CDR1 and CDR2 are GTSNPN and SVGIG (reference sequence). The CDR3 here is CAWSNGKGETQYF. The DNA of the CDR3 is TGTGCCTGGAGTAACGGGAAGGGGGAGACCCAGTACTTC.

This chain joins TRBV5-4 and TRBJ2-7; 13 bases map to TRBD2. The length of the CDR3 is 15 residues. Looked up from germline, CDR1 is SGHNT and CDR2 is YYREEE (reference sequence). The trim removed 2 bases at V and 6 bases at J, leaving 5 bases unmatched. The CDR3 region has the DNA TGTGCCAGCAGCTTCGGGACTAGCGGGATATCCGAGCAGTACTTC. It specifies CASSFGTSGISEQYF.

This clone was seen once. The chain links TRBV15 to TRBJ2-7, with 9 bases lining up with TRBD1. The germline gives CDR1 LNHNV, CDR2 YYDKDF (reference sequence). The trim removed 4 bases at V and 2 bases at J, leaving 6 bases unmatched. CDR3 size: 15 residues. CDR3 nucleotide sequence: TGTGCCACCAGCACCTCCGGGACAGGGACCTACGAGCAGTACTTC. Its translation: CATSTSGTGTYEQYF.

The CDR3 DNA sequence: TGTGCAGTAGGGGCTGATAGATCTAGCACAGATACGCAGTATTTT. It codes for CAVGADRSSTDTQYF. This rearrangement joins TRBV19 to TRBJ2-3, with a tentative D call TRBD1 (5 bases). The CDR3 consists of 15 residues. The V gene's germline CDR1 is LNHDA and CDR2 SQIVND (reference sequence).

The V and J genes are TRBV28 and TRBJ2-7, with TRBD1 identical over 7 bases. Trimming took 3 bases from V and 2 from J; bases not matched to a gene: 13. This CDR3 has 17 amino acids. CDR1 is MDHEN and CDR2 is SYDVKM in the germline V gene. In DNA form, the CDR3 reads TGTGCCAGCAGTTTTACCTACCTTCAGGGGGATACCTACGAGCAGTACTTC. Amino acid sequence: CASSFTYLQGDTYEQYF.

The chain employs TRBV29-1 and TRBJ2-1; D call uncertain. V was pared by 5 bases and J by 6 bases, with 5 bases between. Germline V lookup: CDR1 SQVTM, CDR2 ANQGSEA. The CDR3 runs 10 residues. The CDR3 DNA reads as TGCAGCGTTTCCGGCAATGAGCAGTTCTTC. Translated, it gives CSVSGNEQFF.

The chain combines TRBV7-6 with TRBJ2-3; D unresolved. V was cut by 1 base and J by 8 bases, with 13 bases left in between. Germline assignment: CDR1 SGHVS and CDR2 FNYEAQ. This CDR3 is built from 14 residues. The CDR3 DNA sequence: TGTGCCAGCAGCTTAGACCCGATGTTGGGTACGCAGTATTTT. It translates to CASSLDPMLGTQYF.